This T cell receptor (beta chain) was recorded in a study of T-cell reconstitution after alpha-beta-depleted transplantation in children. Overall study findings and caveats: Surviving thymic progenitors and recipient T cells were the source of high TCRbeta diversity at day 60 in some patients. The study reportedly traced alpha-beta T cells about two months after transplant to several hundred expanded graft clones. A year post-transplant, T-cell counts and diversity derived mostly from newly produced T cells.

There are many counts of this clonotype. Its antigen is unidentified. The library targeted TCRbeta and was prepared with unique molecular identifiers. Using its own MiXCR run on the PCR reads, TCRdb lists one record per CDR3 protein. The sample records 330,000 or so distinct CDR3 sequences, about 7.3% being singletons. Germline CDR1 and CDR2: DFQATT and SNEGSKA (reference sequence). There are 12 residues in the CDR3. V was cut by 3 bases and J by 5 bases, with 10 bases left in between. The chain uses TRBV20-1 and TRBJ1-1, with D perhaps matching TRBD1 (5 bases). The sequenced sample was peripheral blood, obtained 360 days after TCRalphabeta/CD19-depleted stem cell transplant. The sequence was obtained from a female patient aged 2 to 10 who had a stem cell transplant for Fanconi anemia, so the T cells may come from the graft donor. The CDR3 is CSARQTGTEAFF. In DNA, the CDR3 is TGCAGTGCTAGGCAAACAGGAACTGAAGCTTTCTTT.